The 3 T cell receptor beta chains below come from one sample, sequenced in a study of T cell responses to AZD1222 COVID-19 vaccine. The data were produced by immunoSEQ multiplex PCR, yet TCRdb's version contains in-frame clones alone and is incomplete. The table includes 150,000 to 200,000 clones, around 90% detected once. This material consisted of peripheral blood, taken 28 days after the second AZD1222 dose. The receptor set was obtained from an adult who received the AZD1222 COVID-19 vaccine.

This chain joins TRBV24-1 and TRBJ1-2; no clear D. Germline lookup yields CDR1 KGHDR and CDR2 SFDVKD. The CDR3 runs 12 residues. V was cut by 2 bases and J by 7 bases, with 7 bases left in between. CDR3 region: CATSDSGFGYTF. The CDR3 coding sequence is TGTGCCACCAGTGATTCGGGGTTTGGCTACACCTTC.

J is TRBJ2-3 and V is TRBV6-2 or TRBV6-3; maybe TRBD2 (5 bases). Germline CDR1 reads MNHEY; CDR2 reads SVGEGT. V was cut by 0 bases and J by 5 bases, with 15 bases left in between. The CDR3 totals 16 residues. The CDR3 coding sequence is TGTGCCAGCAGTTACTCCGGACTCTCGATGTTAGATACGCAGTATTTT. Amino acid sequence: CASSYSGLSMLDTQYF.

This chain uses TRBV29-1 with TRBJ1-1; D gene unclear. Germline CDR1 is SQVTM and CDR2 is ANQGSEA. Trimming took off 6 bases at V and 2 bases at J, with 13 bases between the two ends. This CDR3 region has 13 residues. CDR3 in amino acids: CSVRLGSNTEAFF. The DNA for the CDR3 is TGCAGCGTCCGCTTGGGCAGTAACACTGAAGCTTTCTTT.